This T cell receptor (beta chain) was identified in a study of shared clonotypes between healthy human individuals. Study-level findings and limits: Rarefaction exposed incomplete sorted-subset sequencing despite large depth. Larger estimated richness was generally seen in naive subsets than in memory subsets. Only blood underwent sampling, and tissue repertoires likely differ.

Regarding this clone: Its specificity is not known.

The sorted-subset replicate PCRs were given around 0.2 ug DNA, which is 30,000 to 35,000 T cell genomes. Repertoires were generated with immunoSEQ multiplex PCR, while TCRdb's copy carries only in-frame clones and drops some. The table has millions of clones, 85% to 95% seen once. The source of this sequence is a young man in good health. Sequenced sample: naive CD4+ T cells sorted from blood. Stated subset: CD45RA+ positively selected.

The chain's CDR3 is CASSLAGTTNTGELFF. CDR3 DNA: TGTGCCAGCAGTTTGGCCGGGACTACCAACACCGGGGAGCTGTTTTTT. The V and J genes are TRBV6-5 and TRBJ2-2; 7 bases are shared with TRBD2. This CDR3 has 16 residues. Trimming removed 4 bases from V and 2 bases from J; junction bases left unmatched: 7. CDR1 and CDR2 (germline): MNHEY, SVGAGI.